This TCR beta chain was sequenced for a study of shared clonotypes between healthy human individuals. Overall study findings and caveats: Naive subsets generally had larger estimated richness than memory subsets.

As for this clone: Its antigen remains unidentified.

Naive CD8 cells were CD45RO-negative, positively selected for CCR7, excluding terminally differentiated effector memory CD45RA+ cells. This CDR3 is built from 15 residues. The V gene's germline CDR1 is SGHAT and CDR2 FQDESV (reference sequence). With 1 base removed from V and 4 bases from J, the gap between germline ends came to 11 bases. Profiled with immunoSEQ multiplex PCR; TCRdb holds only in-frame clones, not every one. Of around 2,100,000 clones in the sample, about 95% are singletons; the top ten hold under 1.5%. The clonotype was recovered from a man between 18 and 35 years old in good health. V and J are TRBV11-1 and TRBJ2-1; the D gene could be TRBD1 or TRBD2 (6 bases each). Sequenced sample: naive CD8+ T cells sorted from blood. The CDR3 sequence is CASSLEGGLYNEQFF. CDR3 DNA sequence: TGTGCCAGCAGCTTAGAAGGGGGGCTTTACAATGAGCAGTTCTTC.